This T cell receptor beta chain came from a study of blood T cell repertoires in COVID-19 (dated by TCRdb to about 2020). Concerning the study at large: Samples from collaborators originated in the United States, Italy and Spain and spanned both the acute and convalescent phases of COVID-19. The prospective study material was composed of cDNA or gDNA derived from T cells, B-cell-depleted T cells, or PBMCs. A freely available public database, intended as a resource for researchers studying the immune response to SARS-CoV-2, is where the repertoires were released. The dataset comprised deeply sampled blood TCRbeta repertoires from subjects exposed to, actively infected with, or recovered from COVID-19. Samples were obtained from the ongoing ImmuneRACE study (first 160 participants) and from some 1,200 subjects provided by 6 global collaborators. Nearly every sample came with metadata listing a de-identified subject ID, COVID-19 status, age in years and sex. Where HLA class I and class II types were available, the types were taken from metadata supplied by the sample provider, not from assay-based typing. The study at large found these results: The amount of clinical and demographic metadata varied by source and participant and was provided uncurated.

CDR1 is given as MNHEY and CDR2 as SMNVEV, both from the germline V gene (reference sequence). V lost 0 bases and J lost 6 bases; the stretch between them is 8 bases long. Including the terminal cysteine and phenylalanine, the CDR3 comprises 13 residues. Only the CDR3 DNA is retained, 39 bases long and in frame from the first base. The collaborating institutions used their own protocols to collect whole blood in K2EDTA tubes. For TCRbeta analysis, collaborators shipped samples in one of three forms: frozen whole blood, isolated PBMCs, or DNA extracted from either of those sample types. TCRbeta CDR3 regions were amplified from genomic DNA using the immunoSEQ Assay, a bias-controlled multiplex PCR. In the paper's pipeline: Within the assay, amplification of reference gene primers was used to estimate how many nucleated cells each sample contained. To quantify the absolute abundance of each unique TCRbeta CDR3 rearrangement, sequence reads were collapsed and filtered. For each sample, productive Simpson clonality was calculated by taking the square root of Simpson's diversity index across productive rearrangements. TCRdb re-hosts the immuneACCESS table, in-frame sequences only. Its copies lack some clones; in the studies checked, an unresolved V gene accounts for under half of them, and the cause for the rest is not known. V and J calls and clone size are as listed in that table; D and trimming were resolved from the DNA. This sample is represented by 30,000 to 40,000 clones; roughly 89% of them were singletons. The ten largest account for 5.5% to 7.5% of the sample.

As for this clone: Its antigen target is currently unknown. Base qualities are not recorded, but no much larger clone differs from it by a single base.

This receptor was identified in a human donor in a cohort sampled during active COVID-19. In this chain, TRBV27 is recombined with TRBJ1-2; D gene: possibly TRBD1, on 5 matching bases. The sequencing sample was made of peripheral blood. The DNA sequence is TGTGCCAGCAGTTTATCGGGAGGGGATGGCTACACCTTC. Its coded protein is CASSLSGGDGYTF.